One TCR beta chain is described in this entry. The CDR3 totals 15 residues. J gave up 6 bases and V 2 bases, and 4 bases lay outside the gene matches. The germline V gene encodes CDR1 SGHRS and CDR2 YFSETQ. Sequencing used immunoSEQ multiplex PCR; TCRdb keeps in-frame clones, though not all of them. This sample has more than 1,200,000 clones, with approximately 98.5% found just once. The data belong to a study of shared clonotypes between healthy human individuals. Material for sequencing was naive CD4+ T cells sorted from blood. The subset denotes: CD45RA+ positively selected. The receptor was derived from a man aged 25 to 40 in good health. The V call is TRBV5-1, the J call TRBJ2-6, with 8 nucleotides matching TRBD1. The CDR3 DNA reads TGCGCCAGCAGCTTACGACAGGGGCCGGCCAACGTCCTGACTTTC. Residues: CASSLRQGPANVLTF.